What follows are 16 T cell receptor beta chains derived from one specimen sequenced in a study of T cells in Graves' hyperthyroidism and ophthalmopathy. The investigators amplified TCR beta CDR3 regions from RNA transcripts. RT-PCR in the first round (using the HTBI primer set) targeted the TCR CDR3. TCRdb re-called the multiplex PCR reads with MiXCR, one entry per CDR3 protein. The repertoire includes around 600,000 distinct CDR3 sequences, about 15% of them detected once, and approximately 7.4% sits in the top ten. Sequenced: blood. These receptors were collected from a woman aged 25 to 39 with Graves' hyperthyroidism.

The V gene is TRBV10-3, the J gene TRBJ2-7; TRBD1 aligns across 7 bases. V lost 6 bases, J lost 1 base, and 3 bases stayed unmatched. The length of the CDR3 is 13 residues. From germline, CDR1 is ENHRY and CDR2 SYGVKD. The CDR3 region is CAIRGQVSYEQYF. The CDR3 nucleotides read TGTGCCATCAGAGGACAGGTATCCTACGAGCAGTACTTC.

This clonotype was seen repeatedly, ten times or more. The chain has TRBV24-1 and TRBJ2-3, with D perhaps TRBD1 or TRBD2 (5 bases each). V lost 1 base and J 0 bases, leaving 10 bases between the germline ends. The germline V gene encodes CDR1 KGHDR and CDR2 SFDVKD. CDR3 length equals 16 residues. CDR3 DNA sequence: TGTGCCACCAGTGATTTCCGGGGCCGTAGCACAGATACGCAGTATTTT. Translation gives CATSDFRGRSTDTQYF.

The sample holds many counts of this clonotype. V usage is TRBV7-9 and J usage is TRBJ2-7; D gene ambiguous. This CDR3 contains 12 residues. The V gene lost 7 bases and the J gene lost 5 bases, with 12 bases spanning the gap. Germline-derived CDR1 and CDR2 are SEHNR and FQNEAQ (reference sequence). The CDR3 sequence is CASKGLDNEQYF. Written as DNA, the CDR3 is TGTGCCAGCAAAGGATTAGACAACGAGCAGTACTTC.

This clonotype was detected only a few times. The rearrangement joins TRBV9 to TRBJ1-3, with D unclear. From germline, CDR1 is SGDLS and CDR2 YYNGEE. The length of the CDR3 is 17 residues. Trimming took off 1 base at V and 2 bases at J, with 16 bases between the two ends. CDR3 protein: CASSVSGNRGTGNTIYF. CDR3 sequence (DNA): TGTGCCAGCAGCGTATCCGGCAATCGGGGAACTGGAAACACCATATATTTT.

The table lists this clonotype with a few counts. The chain uses TRBV28 and TRBJ2-7, with 12 bases matching TRBD2. The CDR3 runs to 16 residues. V lost 1 base, J lost 6 bases, and 7 bases stayed unmatched. Per germline, CDR1 MDHEN and CDR2 SYDVKM. The CDR3 sequence: CASSLSPSGRALEQYF. The DNA for the CDR3 is TGTGCCAGCAGTTTATCTCCTAGCGGGAGGGCGCTCGAGCAGTACTTC.

In this sample, this clonotype turned up many times. The V gene is TRBV27, the J gene TRBJ2-1; 10 positions match TRBD1. Trimming took 4 bases from V and 7 from J; bases not matched to a gene: 7. The CDR3 sequence is 15 residues long. Per the germline V gene, CDR1 is MNHEY and CDR2 is SMNVEV (reference sequence). CDR3 nucleotides: TGTGCCAGCAGTTGGACAGGACAGGGGGGGAATGAGCAGTTCTTC. Its protein is CASSWTGQGGNEQFF.

This clonotype was seen ten or more times. This chain joins TRBV12-3 or TRBV12-4 and TRBJ2-3, with TRBD1 as a possible D gene (5 bases). Trimming pared 3 bases from V and 3 bases from J, leaving 13 bases between. The CDR3 spans 15 residues. In DNA, the CDR3 is TGTGCCAGCAGTTTGTCAAGGGGTGTAACAGATACGCAGTATTTT. It encodes CASSLSRGVTDTQYF.

Ten or more counts support this clonotype. The chain recombines TRBV28 with TRBJ2-1; no reliable D call. This CDR3 contains 13 residues. From germline, CDR1 is MDHEN and CDR2 SYDVKM. Trimming pared 3 bases from V and 6 bases from J, leaving 9 bases between. CDR3 residues: CASSFRSSNEQFF. CDR3 nucleotides: TGTGCCAGCAGTTTCCGATCTAGCAATGAGCAGTTCTTC.

The sample holds a few counts of this clonotype. This rearrangement joins TRBV5-4 to TRBJ2-7, with a tentative D call TRBD2 (6 bases). The CDR3 runs to 14 residues. Trimming took 4 bases from V and 3 from J, leaving 14 bases between them. The germline CDR1 and CDR2 sequences are SGHNT and YYREEE (reference sequence). CDR3 residues: CASSLGGPDYEQYF. The CDR3 nucleotides are TGTGCCAGCAGCCTGGGGGGACCGGACTACGAGCAGTACTTC.

J is TRBJ2-5 and V is TRBV27, with D perhaps TRBD2 (5 bases). Per the germline V gene, CDR1 is MNHEY and CDR2 is SMNVEV (reference sequence). CDR3 length equals 16 residues. Trimming cost V 7 bases and J 4 bases, with 22 bases left between them. In DNA, the CDR3 is TGTGCCAGCACCCCCTTTGGAGGCGGTTTATTAGAGACCCAGTACTTC. Translation: CASTPFGGGLLETQYF.

Comments on this clonotype: A much bigger clone sits one base away, suggesting this may be a read error. This chain joins TRBV28 and TRBJ2-1; a possible D gene is TRBD2 (5 bases). The assigned J gene may be wrong: the sequence end matches TRBJ2-7 better. This CDR3 has 12 residues. Germline assignment: CDR1 MDHEN and CDR2 SYDVKM. CDR3 in amino acids: CASSTSADEQYF. CDR3 nucleotide sequence: TGTGCCAGCAGCACTAGTGCCGATGAGCAGTACTTC.

In DNA, the CDR3 is TGTGCCAGCAGGTCGCCCAGGGGGGCGCGAGAGACCCAGTACTTC. Protein product: CASRSPRGARETQYF. The chain couples TRBV7-9 to TRBJ2-5; weak D call: TRBD1 (7 bases). Germline V gene lookup returns CDR1 SEHNR and CDR2 FQNEAQ (reference sequence). Between the trimmed V and J ends, which lost 6 bases and 4 bases, there was a span of 18 bases. This CDR3 has 15 amino acids.

This clonotype was seen more than once but under ten times. The chain has TRBV7-6 and TRBJ2-1, with D possibly called TRBD1 or TRBD2 (5 bases each). Deletions cut 0 bases from V and 9 bases from J, with 12 bases between. The CDR3 covers 14 residues. Germline V CDR1 and CDR2: SGHVS, FNYEAQ. CDR3 coding DNA: TGTGCCAGCAGCTTAGCTACCTCAGGGAGTGAGCAGTTCTTC. Translated, it gives CASSLATSGSEQFF. The entire variable domain, with the rest obtained from reference TRBV7-6 and TRBJ2-1, is as follows: GAGVSQSPRYKVTKRGQDVALRCDPISGHVSLYWYRQALGQGPEFLTYFNYEAQQDKSGLPNDRFSAERPEGSISTLTIQRTEQRDSAMYRCASSLATSGSEQFFGPGTRLTVL.

This clonotype was seen a few times. J is TRBJ2-7 and V is TRBV15, with 10 bases fitting TRBD2. The CDR3 spans 14 residues. V trimming: 5 bases; J trimming: 3 bases; junction bases outside the gene matches: 4. From germline, CDR1 is LNHNV and CDR2 YYDKDF (reference sequence). As DNA, the CDR3 is TGTGCCACCAGCCAGCTAGCGGGAGTCTACGAGCAGTACTTC. This translates into CATSQLAGVYEQYF.

V is TRBV6-1 and J is TRBJ2-3; 7 bases are a match to TRBD2. J was trimmed by 2 bases and V by 5 bases; bases with no gene match: 7. CDR3 length: 15 residues. Germline V gene sequence: CDR1 MNHNS, CDR2 SASEGT. CDR3 DNA: TGTGCCAGCAGTCTCCTAGCGGTGGCCACAGATACGCAGTATTTT. This translates into CASSLLAVATDTQYF.

This clonotype occurred a few times. The rearrangement joins TRBV7-9 to TRBJ2-5, with 9 bases aligning to TRBD2. The CDR3 extends over 13 amino acids. V gave up 6 bases and J gave up 5 bases; unmatched junction bases: 4. Per the germline V gene, CDR1 is SEHNR and CDR2 is FQNEAQ (reference sequence). CDR3 sequence (DNA): TGTGCCAGCAGGCGGGAGGGCCCGGAGACCCAGTACTTC. As protein: CASRREGPETQYF.